Described below is a single T cell receptor beta chain sequence and its context. Antigen specificity is unknown. Additional DNA sequences in this sample encode the identical CDR3. This CDR3 has 14 amino acids. V gave up 1 base and J gave up 7 bases; unmatched junction bases: 2. CDR1 is MGHRA, CDR2 YSYEKL, per germline. The record originates from a study of shared clonotypes between healthy human individuals. Points from the study as a whole: Represented diversity (both genetic and exposure-history) was limited by the small number of donors. Estimated richness values were generally larger in naive subsets than in memory subsets.

Splitting of each subset's genomic DNA was done evenly across several immunoSEQ plates. Produced via immunoSEQ multiplex PCR; TCRdb's table is partial and in-frame only. The table lists about 2.3 million clones, 80% to 95% of them singletons, with about 0.39% in the top ten. None of the donors, who were healthy HIV-negative adults, had recently had acute infections or vaccinations. The sample consisted of naive CD4+ T cells from PBMCs. Documented subset: CD45RA+ positively selected. The chain couples TRBV4-1 to TRBJ1-4; 8 nucleotides match TRBD1. This receptor was taken from a man between 18 and 29 years old in good health. Some clones in this sample may be carry-over from other donors' samples. The CDR3 sequence is CASSQAGTGEKLFF. As DNA, the CDR3 is TGCGCCAGCAGCCAAGCCGGGACAGGTGAAAAACTGTTTTTT.